The entry below gives a single T cell receptor beta chain sequence along with its context. Its cognate antigen is unknown. Sorting of PBMCs yielded the CD4+ and CD8+ T cells. The sample is drawn from a study of CD8+ T cells in alopecia areata. On the study more broadly: For 6 to 18 months, tofacitinib was taken, and 6 months off drug followed. Broader study findings: It was lesional scalp, especially alopecia totalis/universalis, that showed higher clonality than normal scalp. Patients shared TCRs less clearly than mice did, possibly for HLA-related reasons.

The CDR3 extends over 14 amino acids. Trimming took 1 base from V and 5 from J, leaving 12 bases between them. CDR1 and CDR2 (germline): SGHRS, YFSETQ. cDNA reverse transcribed from extracted RNA served as the sequencing template. Data came from immunoSEQ multiplex PCR; TCRdb stores just in-frame clones and leaves some out. Here the sample spans some 210,000 clones, approximately 52% being singletons. The chain uses TRBV5-1 and TRBJ1-1, with no clear D. The sequence was collected from a human donor with alopecia areata. The material sequenced was CD4+ T cells sorted from blood, taken at week 0. The CDR3 spells CASSLSGFGTEAFF. Here the CDR3 DNA reads TGCGCCAGCAGCTTGTCGGGGTTCGGGACTGAAGCTTTCTTT.